Listed below are T cell receptor beta chains from one sample, sequenced in a study of blood T cell repertoires in COVID-19. Repertoires were generated with immunoSEQ multiplex PCR, while TCRdb's copy carries only in-frame clones and drops some. The sample shows about 120,000 clones, about two thirds of them seen only once. Material: peripheral blood. These receptor sequences come from a human donor with acute or convalescent COVID-19. The donor label of this sample is uncertain. Both conserved end residues are part of each CDR3. D genes are given only for firm matches. Where a row states a size, it is once, few, many or the class of an expanded clone; other rows omit it.

D gene | J gene | clone size | V gene | CDR3 protein | CDR3 DNA
TRBD1 | TRBJ1-4 | few | TRBV18 | CASSQRQGTNEKLFF | TGTGCCAGCTCACAAAGACAGGGTACCAATGAAAAACTGTTTTTT
TRBD2 | TRBJ2-3 | - | TRBV27 | CASSLSRGGRTDTQYF | TGTGCCAGCAGTTTATCCCGGGGGGGGAGGACAGATACGCAGTATTTT
TRBD1 | TRBJ2-7 | few | TRBV6-5 | CASIWGQGSGEQYF | TGTGCCAGCATTTGGGGACAGGGAAGCGGCGAGCAGTACTTC
- | TRBJ2-3 | few | TRBV30 | CAWSVQGPDTQYF | TGTGCCTGGAGTGTCCAGGGCCCAGATACGCAGTATTTT
TRBD2 | TRBJ2-5 | - | TRBV9 | CASSVSSGPQETQYF | TGTGCCAGCAGCGTATCTAGCGGGCCACAAGAGACCCAGTACTTC
- | TRBJ2-2 | - | TRBV7-8 | CASSFGETGELFF | TGTGCCAGCAGCTTCGGGGAAACCGGGGAGCTGTTTTTT
- | TRBJ1-1 | - | TRBV19 | CASTNGGGGTEAFF | TGTGCCAGTACTAACGGGGGGGGTGGCACTGAAGCTTTCTTT
- | TRBJ1-1 | - | TRBV2 | CASRRTETEAFF | TGTGCCAGCAGACGGACAGAAACTGAAGCTTTCTTT
TRBD2 | TRBJ2-2 | - | TRBV19 | CASSIRGLAVLNTGELFF | TGTGCCAGTAGTATCCGGGGACTAGCGGTATTGAACACCGGGGAGCTGTTTTTT
- | TRBJ1-1 | once | TRBV5-1 | CASRPRGGFTDTEAFF | TGCGCCAGCAGACCGAGGGGGGGGTTTACGGACACTGAAGCTTTCTTT
- | TRBJ1-2 | - | TRBV28 | CASSLGTGGNYGYTF | TGTGCCAGCAGTTTAGGTACGGGGGGGAACTATGGCTACACCTTC
TRBD1 | TRBJ1-2 | - | TRBV15 | CATSRPINRGGVYGYTF | TGTGCCACCAGCCGACCCATTAACAGGGGTGGGGTCTATGGCTACACCTTC
- | TRBJ1-6 | - | TRBV30 | CAWSPGYNSPLHF | TGTGCCTGGAGTCCCGGGTATAATTCACCCCTCCACTTT
TRBD1 | TRBJ2-5 | - | TRBV29-1 | CSASAGQGALGETQYF | TGCAGCGCCTCTGCGGGACAGGGGGCATTGGGAGAGACCCAGTACTTC
- | TRBJ2-3 | - | TRBV30 | CAWEQDLSTDTQYF | TGTGCCTGGGAGCAGGACTTGAGCACAGATACGCAGTATTTT
- | TRBJ2-3 | once | TRBV5-1 | CASSPFPPAGAPSTDTQYF | TGCGCCAGCAGCCCCTTCCCACCGGCGGGGGCCCCTAGCACAGATACGCAGTATTTT
- | TRBJ1-2 | - | TRBV9 | CASSVGAGRSYGYTF | TGTGCCAGCAGCGTAGGGGCAGGTCGAAGCTATGGCTACACCTTC
- | TRBJ2-7 | - | TRBV18 | CASSPATSGEQYF | TGTGCCAGCTCACCAGCGACATCGGGGGAGCAGTACTTC
- | TRBJ1-2 | once | TRBV7-9 | CASSLGQGYGYTF | TGTGCCAGCAGCTTAGGTCAGGGCTATGGCTACACCTTC
TRBD1 | TRBJ1-2 | - | TRBV6-5 | CASRGTGDALYGYTF | TGTGCCAGCAGAGGGACAGGGGATGCCCTTTATGGCTACACCTTC
- | TRBJ1-4 | - | TRBV18 | CASSPPAKSGTNEKLFF | TGTGCCAGCTCACCACCGGCTAAAAGCGGGACTAATGAAAAACTGTTTTTT
- | TRBJ1-6 | - | TRBV6-6 | CASTARRSYNSPLHF | TGTGCCAGCACCGCCAGGAGGTCCTATAATTCACCCCTCCACTTT
- | TRBJ2-3 | - | TRBV24-1 | CATSESRTGGADTQYF | TGTGCCACCAGTGAATCTCGGACAGGAGGGGCAGATACGCAGTATTTT
TRBD1 | TRBJ1-1 | - | TRBV19 | CASSPRDRGRWTEAFF | TGTGCCAGTAGTCCAAGGGACAGGGGGCGGTGGACTGAAGCTTTCTTT
TRBD2 | TRBJ2-5 | - | TRBV18 | CASSPPGSSGGRQETQYF | TGTGCCAGCTCACCACCGGGGTCTAGCGGGGGAAGACAAGAGACCCAGTACTTC
TRBD2 | TRBJ2-3 | - | TRBV13 | CASSSGGLAIDTQYF | TGTGCCAGCAGCTCAGGGGGACTAGCTATAGATACGCAGTATTTT
- | TRBJ1-2 | - | TRBV4-2 | CASSQGRGSSYGYTF | TGTGCCAGCAGCCAAGGAAGGGGAAGTAGCTATGGCTACACCTTC
- | TRBJ1-5 | - | TRBV12-5 | CASGFSPGVYQPQHF | TGTGCTAGTGGTTTTTCCCCGGGGGTCTATCAGCCCCAGCATTTT
- | TRBJ2-1 | - | TRBV24-1 | CATSPTSSYNEQFF | TGTGCCACCAGCCCGACTAGTTCCTACAATGAGCAGTTCTTC
- | TRBJ2-1 | - | TRBV10-3 | CAISGGYPNEQFF | TGTGCCATCAGTGGAGGATATCCCAATGAGCAGTTCTTC
- | TRBJ1-1 | once | TRBV27 | CASRDDGIGGGFNTEAFF | TGTGCCAGCAGGGACGACGGGATAGGGGGTGGCTTTAACACTGAAGCTTTCTTT
TRBD1 | TRBJ2-5 | - | TRBV15 | CATSRAGTVQETQYF | TGTGCCACCAGCAGGGCCGGGACAGTCCAAGAGACCCAGTACTTC
- | TRBJ1-1 | - | TRBV18 | CASSRLGQRRGVDTEAFF | TGTGCCAGCTCACGACTTGGACAGCGCCGAGGGGTGGACACTGAAGCTTTCTTT
- | TRBJ2-1 | - | TRBV12-3/TRBV12-4 | CASSPAVYNEQFF | TGTGCCAGCAGTCCCGCAGTCTACAATGAGCAGTTCTTC
- | TRBJ1-2 | few | TRBV6-1 | CASSSLTTANYGYTF | TGTGCCAGCAGTTCTTTGACGACAGCTAACTATGGCTACACCTTC
- | TRBJ1-2 | once | TRBV30 | CAWSVRRDYGYTF | TGTGCCTGGAGTGTACGCAGGGACTATGGCTACACCTTC
- | TRBJ1-3 | - | TRBV3-1/TRBV3-2 | CASSQDENTIYF | TGTGCCAGCAGCCAAGACGAGAACACCATATATTTT